The T cell receptor beta chain under discussion was sequenced for a study of blood T cell repertoires in COVID-19. As originally analysed: Estimated nucleated cell counts came from reference gene primer amplification. Sequencing used immunoSEQ multiplex PCR; TCRdb keeps in-frame clones, though not all of them. Clonal size and the V and J genes are those of that table, whereas D and trimming came from the DNA. The sample has about 120,000 clones, more than 70% seen once; the top ten hold over 6.5%. Germline assignment: CDR1 SGHNT and CDR2 YYREEE (reference sequence). The CDR3 totals 15 residues. Trimming took 4 bases from V and 8 from J; bases not matched to a gene: 8.

Specimen: peripheral blood. This chain connects TRBV5-4 to TRBJ2-1; 11 positions agree with TRBD2. This receptor was taken from a woman between 65 and 79 years old who had recovered from COVID-19. The CDR3 loop reads CASSLGLAGWDEQFF. The DNA for the CDR3 is TGTGCCAGCAGCCTAGGACTAGCGGGCTGGGATGAGCAGTTCTTC.